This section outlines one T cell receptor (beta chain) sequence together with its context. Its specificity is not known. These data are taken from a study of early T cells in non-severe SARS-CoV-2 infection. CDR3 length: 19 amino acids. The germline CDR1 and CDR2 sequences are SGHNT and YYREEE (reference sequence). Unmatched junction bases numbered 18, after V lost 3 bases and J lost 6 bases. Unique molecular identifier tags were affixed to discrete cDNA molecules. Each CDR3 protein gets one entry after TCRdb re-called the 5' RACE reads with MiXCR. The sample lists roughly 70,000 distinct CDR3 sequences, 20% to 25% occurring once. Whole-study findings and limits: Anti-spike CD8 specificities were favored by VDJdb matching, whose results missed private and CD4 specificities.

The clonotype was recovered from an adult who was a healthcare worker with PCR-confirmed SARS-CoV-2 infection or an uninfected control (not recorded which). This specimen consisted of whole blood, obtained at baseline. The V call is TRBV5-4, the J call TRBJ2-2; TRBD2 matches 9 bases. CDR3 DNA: TGTGCCAGCAGCTCCTTCGGGGGAGCGGGGGGAACACGGCCCGGGGAGCTGTTTTTT. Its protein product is CASSSFGGAGGTRPGELFF.